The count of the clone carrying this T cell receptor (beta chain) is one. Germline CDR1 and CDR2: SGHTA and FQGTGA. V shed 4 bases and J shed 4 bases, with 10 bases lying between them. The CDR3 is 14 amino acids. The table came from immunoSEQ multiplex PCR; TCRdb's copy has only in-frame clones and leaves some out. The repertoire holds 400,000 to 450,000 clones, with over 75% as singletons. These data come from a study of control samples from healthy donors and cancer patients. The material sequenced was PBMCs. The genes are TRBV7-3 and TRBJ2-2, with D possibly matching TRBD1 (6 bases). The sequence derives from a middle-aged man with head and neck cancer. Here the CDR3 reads CASSSGVGTGELFF. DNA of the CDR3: TGTGCCAGCAGCTCAGGGGTCGGCACCGGGGAGCTGTTTTTT.